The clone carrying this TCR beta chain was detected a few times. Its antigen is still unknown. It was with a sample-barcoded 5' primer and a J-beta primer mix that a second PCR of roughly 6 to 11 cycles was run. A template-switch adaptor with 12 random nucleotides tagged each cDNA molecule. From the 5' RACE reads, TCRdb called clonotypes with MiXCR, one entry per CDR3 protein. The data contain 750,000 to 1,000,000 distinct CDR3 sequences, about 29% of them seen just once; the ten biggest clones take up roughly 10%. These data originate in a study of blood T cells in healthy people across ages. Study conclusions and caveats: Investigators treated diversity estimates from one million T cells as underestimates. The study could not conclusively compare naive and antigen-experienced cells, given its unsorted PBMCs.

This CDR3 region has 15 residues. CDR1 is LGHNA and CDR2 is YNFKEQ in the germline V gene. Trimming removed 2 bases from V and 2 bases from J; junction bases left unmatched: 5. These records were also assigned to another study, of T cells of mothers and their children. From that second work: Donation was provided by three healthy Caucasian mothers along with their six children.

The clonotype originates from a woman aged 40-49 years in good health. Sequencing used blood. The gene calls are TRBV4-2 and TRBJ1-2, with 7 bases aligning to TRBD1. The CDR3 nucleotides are TGTGCCAGCAGCCAATCCGACAGGGTAAACTATGGCTACACCTTC. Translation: CASSQSDRVNYGYTF.